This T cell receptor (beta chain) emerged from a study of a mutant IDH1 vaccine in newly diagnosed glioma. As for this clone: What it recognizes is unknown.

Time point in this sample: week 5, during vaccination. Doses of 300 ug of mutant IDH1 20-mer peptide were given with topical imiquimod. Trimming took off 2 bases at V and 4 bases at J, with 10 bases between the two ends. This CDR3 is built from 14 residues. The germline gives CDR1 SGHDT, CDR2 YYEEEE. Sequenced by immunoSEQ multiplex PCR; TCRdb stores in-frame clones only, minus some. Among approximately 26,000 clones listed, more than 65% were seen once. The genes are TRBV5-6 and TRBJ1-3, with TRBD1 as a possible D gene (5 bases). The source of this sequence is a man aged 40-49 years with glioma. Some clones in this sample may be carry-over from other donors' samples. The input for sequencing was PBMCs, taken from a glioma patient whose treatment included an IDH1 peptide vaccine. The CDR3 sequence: CASSLAGQGNTIYF. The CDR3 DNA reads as TGTGCCAGCAGCTTAGCAGGGCAAGGAAACACCATATATTTT.